This note documents a single TCR beta chain sequence. Trimming removed 7 bases from V and 1 base from J, with 11 bases in between. The CDR3 loop spans 13 amino acids. CDR1 is SGHKS, CDR2 YYEKEE, per germline (reference sequence). TCRdb re-called the RT-PCR reads through MiXCR, storing one row per CDR3 protein. The sample shows hundreds of thousands of distinct CDR3 sequences, 16% of them seen only once. The source of the sample is a study of patients and donors after allogeneic stem cell transplantation. This TCR was sampled from a human donor who was either an allogeneic HSCT recipient or a stem cell or donor lymphocyte infusion donor (not recorded which). It is not recorded whose cells these are; they may come from a transplant donor. The rearrangement links TRBV5-5 to TRBJ1-2; the D is unclear. Sequenced input: blood, either unsorted or a sorted T cell fraction (not recorded which). The CDR3 region has the DNA TGTGCCAGCGGGAGGACGGATAACTATGGCTACACCTTC. It specifies CASGRTDNYGYTF. Full variable domain (outside the CDR3, taken from reference TRBV5-5 and TRBJ1-2): DAGVTQSPTHLIKTRGQQVTLRCSPISGHKSVSWYQQVLGQGPQFIFQYYEKEERGRGNFPDRFSARQFPNYSSELNVNALLLGDSALYLCASGRTDNYGYTFGSGTRLTVV.